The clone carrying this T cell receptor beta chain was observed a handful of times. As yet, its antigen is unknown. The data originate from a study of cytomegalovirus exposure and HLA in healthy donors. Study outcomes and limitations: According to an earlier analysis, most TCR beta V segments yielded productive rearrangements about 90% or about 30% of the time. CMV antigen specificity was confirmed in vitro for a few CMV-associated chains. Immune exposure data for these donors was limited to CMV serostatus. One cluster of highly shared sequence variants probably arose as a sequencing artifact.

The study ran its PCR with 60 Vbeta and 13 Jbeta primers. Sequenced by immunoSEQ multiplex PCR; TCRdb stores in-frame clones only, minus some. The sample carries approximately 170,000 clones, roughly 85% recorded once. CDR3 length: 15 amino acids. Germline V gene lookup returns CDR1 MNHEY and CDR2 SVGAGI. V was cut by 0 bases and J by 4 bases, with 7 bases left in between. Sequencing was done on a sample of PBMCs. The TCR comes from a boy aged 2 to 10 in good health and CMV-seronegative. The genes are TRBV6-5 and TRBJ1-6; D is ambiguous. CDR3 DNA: TGTGCCAGCAGTTACTCGAGCCCGTATAATTCACCCCTCCACTTT. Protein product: CASSYSSPYNSPLHF.